This T cell receptor beta chain was identified in a study of CD8 T cells in ankylosing spondylitis. TCRdb reprocessed the 5' RACE reads via MiXCR and lists one record per CDR3 protein. The profile covers some 250,000 distinct CDR3 sequences, with roughly a quarter appearing a single time and about 0.6% taken by the ten largest. The CDR3 loop spans 14 amino acids. The J segment lost 7 bases and the V segment lost 6 bases, leaving 12 bases of the junction unmatched. General study points: It was reported that disease-linked clones were significantly enriched in matched ankylosing spondylitis synovial fluid.

This clonotype was seen many times. The antigen is undetermined. This TCR was sampled from a male donor with ankylosing spondylitis or in good health (not recorded which). V and J are TRBV12-3 or TRBV12-4 and TRBJ2-7; TRBD1 matches 7 bases. Sequencing was done on a sample of blood, either unsorted or a sorted T cell fraction (not recorded which). The CDR3 sequence: CASSPDRARVEQYF. The CDR3 DNA reads TGTGCCAGCAGCCCAGACAGGGCTCGGGTTGAGCAGTACTTC.